In this sample, the clone carrying this TCR beta chain turned up many times. This sample is part of a study of T cells in Graves' hyperthyroidism and ophthalmopathy. Amplified TCR beta CDR3 regions came from RNA transcripts. First-round RT-PCR of the TCR CDR3 relied on the HTBI primer set. TCRdb reprocessed the multiplex PCR reads via MiXCR and lists one record per CDR3 protein. Among over 300,000 distinct CDR3 sequences listed, 12% to 15% were seen once. V lost 3 bases to trimming and J lost 10 bases, with 7 bases between them. This CDR3 has 11 amino acids. Per the germline V gene, CDR1 is MNHEY and CDR2 is SMNVEV (reference sequence).

The rearrangement uses TRBV27 and TRBJ2-1, with a possible D match to TRBD1 (6 bases). The receptor comes from a woman in her thirties or forties with Graves' ophthalmopathy. The sample comprised blood. The CDR3 protein is CASSFRGEQFF. The CDR3 DNA is TGTGCCAGCAGTTTCAGGGGCGAGCAGTTCTTC.